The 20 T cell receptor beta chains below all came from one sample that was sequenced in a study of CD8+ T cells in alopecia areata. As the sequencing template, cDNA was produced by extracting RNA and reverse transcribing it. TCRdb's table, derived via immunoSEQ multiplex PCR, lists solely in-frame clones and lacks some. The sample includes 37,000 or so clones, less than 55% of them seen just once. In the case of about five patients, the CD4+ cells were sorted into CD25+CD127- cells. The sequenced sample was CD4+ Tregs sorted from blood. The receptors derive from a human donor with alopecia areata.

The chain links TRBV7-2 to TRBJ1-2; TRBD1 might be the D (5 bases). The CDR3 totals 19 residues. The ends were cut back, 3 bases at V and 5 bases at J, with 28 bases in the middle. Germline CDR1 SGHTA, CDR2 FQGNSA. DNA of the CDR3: TGTGCCAGCAGCTTCTCACGAACTAACTTCGGGAGGGGACGTTATGGCTACACCTTC. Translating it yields CASSFSRTNFGRGRYGYTF.

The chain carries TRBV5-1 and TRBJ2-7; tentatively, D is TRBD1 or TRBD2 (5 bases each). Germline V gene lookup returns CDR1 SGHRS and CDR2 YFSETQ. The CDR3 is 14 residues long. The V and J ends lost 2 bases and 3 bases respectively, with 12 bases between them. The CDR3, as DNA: TGCGCCAGCAGCTTCGGGGCAGCAAACTACGAGCAGTACTTC. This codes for CASSFGAANYEQYF.

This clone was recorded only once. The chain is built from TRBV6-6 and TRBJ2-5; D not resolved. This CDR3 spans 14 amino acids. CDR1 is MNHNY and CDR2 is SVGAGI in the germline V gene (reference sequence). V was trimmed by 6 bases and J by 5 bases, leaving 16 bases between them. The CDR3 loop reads CASSNRRPGETQYF. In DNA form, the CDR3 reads TGTGCCAGCAGCAACCGCCGGCCTGGTGAGACCCAGTACTTC.

Here the CDR3 reads CASSLVSGTEAFF. In DNA form, the CDR3 reads TGTGCCAGCAGCTTAGTATCAGGAACTGAAGCTTTCTTT. The chain employs TRBV7-8 and TRBJ1-1; D unresolved. The CDR3 has 13 residues. Germline CDR1 SGHVS, CDR2 FQNEAQ. V lost 1 base and J 5 bases, leaving 8 bases between the germline ends.

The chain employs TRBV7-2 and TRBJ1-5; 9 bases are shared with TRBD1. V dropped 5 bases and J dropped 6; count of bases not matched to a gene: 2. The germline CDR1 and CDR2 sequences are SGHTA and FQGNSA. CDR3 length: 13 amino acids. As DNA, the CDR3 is TGTGCCAGCAGCGAGGACAGGGGTCAGCCCCAGCATTTT. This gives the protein CASSEDRGQPQHF.

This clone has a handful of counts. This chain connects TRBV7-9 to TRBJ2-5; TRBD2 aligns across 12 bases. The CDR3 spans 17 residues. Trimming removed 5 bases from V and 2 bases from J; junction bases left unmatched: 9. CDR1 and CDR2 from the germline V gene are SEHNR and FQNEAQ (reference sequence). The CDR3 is CASSPSPTSGRQETQYF. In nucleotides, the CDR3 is TGTGCCAGCAGCCCATCACCGACTAGCGGGAGACAAGAGACCCAGTACTTC.

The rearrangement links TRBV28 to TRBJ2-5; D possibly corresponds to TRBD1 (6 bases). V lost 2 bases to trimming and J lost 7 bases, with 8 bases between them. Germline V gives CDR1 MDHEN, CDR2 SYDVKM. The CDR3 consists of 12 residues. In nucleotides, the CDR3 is TGTGCCAGCAGTTTAGGGACACGGACCCAGTACTTC. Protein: CASSLGTRTQYF.

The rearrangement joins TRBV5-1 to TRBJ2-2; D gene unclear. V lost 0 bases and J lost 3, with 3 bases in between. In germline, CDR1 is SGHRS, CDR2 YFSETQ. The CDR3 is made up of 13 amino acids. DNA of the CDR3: TGCGCCAGCAGCTTGGGGTACACCGGGGAGCTGTTTTTT. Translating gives CASSLGYTGELFF.

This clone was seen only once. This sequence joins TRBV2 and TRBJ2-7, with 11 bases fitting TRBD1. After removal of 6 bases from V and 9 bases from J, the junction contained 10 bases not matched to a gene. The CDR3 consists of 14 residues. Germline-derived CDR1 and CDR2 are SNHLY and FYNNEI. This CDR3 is CASRTGTGGVGQYF. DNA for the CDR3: TGTGCCAGCAGAACCGGGACAGGGGGAGTCGGGCAGTACTTC. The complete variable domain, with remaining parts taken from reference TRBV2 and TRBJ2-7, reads EPEVTQTPSHQVTQMGQEVILRCVPISNHLYFYWYRQILGQKVEFLVSFYNNEISEKSEIFDDQFSVERPDGSNFTLKIRSTKLEDSAMYFCASRTGTGGVGQYFGPGTRLTVT.

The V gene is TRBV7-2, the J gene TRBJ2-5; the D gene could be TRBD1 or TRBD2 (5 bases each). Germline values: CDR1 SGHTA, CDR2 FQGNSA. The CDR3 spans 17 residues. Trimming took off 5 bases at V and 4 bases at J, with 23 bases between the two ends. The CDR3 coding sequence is TGTGCCAGCAGCCCAGCCAGTCGGTTGAGGGGAAGAGAGACCCAGTACTTC. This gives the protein CASSPASRLRGRETQYF.

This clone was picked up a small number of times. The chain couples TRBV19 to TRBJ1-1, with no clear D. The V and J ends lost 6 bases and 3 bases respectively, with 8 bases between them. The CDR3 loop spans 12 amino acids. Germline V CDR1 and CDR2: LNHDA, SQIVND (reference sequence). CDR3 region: CASSRQDTEAFF. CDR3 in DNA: TGTGCCAGTAGCCGCCAGGACACTGAAGCTTTCTTT.

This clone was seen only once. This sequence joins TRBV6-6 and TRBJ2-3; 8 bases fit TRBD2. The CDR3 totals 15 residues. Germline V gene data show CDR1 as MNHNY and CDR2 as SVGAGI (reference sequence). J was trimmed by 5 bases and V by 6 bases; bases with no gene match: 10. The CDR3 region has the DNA TGTGCCAGCAGATTGATCGGACTAGCTGGAGATACGCAGTATTTT. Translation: CASRLIGLAGDTQYF.

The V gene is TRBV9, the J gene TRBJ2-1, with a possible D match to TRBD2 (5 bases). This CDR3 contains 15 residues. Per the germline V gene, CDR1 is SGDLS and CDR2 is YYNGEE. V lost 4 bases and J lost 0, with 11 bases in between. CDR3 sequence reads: CASSSRVGSYNEQFF. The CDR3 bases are TGTGCCAGCAGCTCGCGGGTCGGCTCCTACAATGAGCAGTTCTTC.

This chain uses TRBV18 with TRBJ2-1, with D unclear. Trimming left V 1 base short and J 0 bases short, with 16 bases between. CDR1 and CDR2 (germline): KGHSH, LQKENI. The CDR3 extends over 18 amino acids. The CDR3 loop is CASSPRNLATSSYNEQFF. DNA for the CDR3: TGTGCCAGCTCACCACGAAATTTGGCGACAAGCTCCTACAATGAGCAGTTCTTC.

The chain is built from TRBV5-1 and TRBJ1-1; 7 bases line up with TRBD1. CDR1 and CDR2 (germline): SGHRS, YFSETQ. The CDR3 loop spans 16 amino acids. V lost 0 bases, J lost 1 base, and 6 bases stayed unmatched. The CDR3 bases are TGCGCCAGCAGCTTGGAGCGGGCAGGGGGGAACACTGAAGCTTTCTTT. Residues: CASSLERAGGNTEAFF.

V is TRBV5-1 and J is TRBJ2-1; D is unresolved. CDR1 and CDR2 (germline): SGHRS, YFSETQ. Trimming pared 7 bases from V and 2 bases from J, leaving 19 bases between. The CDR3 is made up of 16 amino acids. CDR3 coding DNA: TGCGCCAGCCACCTATTTCGTCAGGCGGCCTACAATGAGCAGTTCTTC. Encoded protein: CASHLFRQAAYNEQFF.

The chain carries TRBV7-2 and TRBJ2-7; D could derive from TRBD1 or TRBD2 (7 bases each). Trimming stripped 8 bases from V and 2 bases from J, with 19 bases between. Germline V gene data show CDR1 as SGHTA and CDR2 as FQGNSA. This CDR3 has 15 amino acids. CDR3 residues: CASSQGGTLTYEQYF. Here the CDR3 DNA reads TGTGCCAGCTCCCAGGGGGGGACACTAACCTACGAGCAGTACTTC.

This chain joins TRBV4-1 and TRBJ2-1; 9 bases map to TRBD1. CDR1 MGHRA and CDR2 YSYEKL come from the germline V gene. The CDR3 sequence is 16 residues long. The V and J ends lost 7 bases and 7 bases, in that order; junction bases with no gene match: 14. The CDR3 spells CASNLRGTGTSNEQFF. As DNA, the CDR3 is TGCGCCAGCAACCTTAGAGGGACAGGGACGAGTAATGAGCAGTTCTTC.

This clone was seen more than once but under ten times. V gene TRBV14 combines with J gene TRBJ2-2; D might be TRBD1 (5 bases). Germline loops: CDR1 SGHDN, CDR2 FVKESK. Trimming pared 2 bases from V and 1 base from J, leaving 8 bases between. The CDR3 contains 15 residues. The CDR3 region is CASSQWGRNTGELFF. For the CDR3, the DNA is TGTGCCAGCAGCCAATGGGGCCGGAACACCGGGGAGCTGTTTTTT.

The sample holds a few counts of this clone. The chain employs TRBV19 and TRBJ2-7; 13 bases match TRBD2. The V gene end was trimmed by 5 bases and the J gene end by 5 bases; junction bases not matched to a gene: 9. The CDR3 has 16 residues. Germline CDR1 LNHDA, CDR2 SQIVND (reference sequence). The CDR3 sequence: CASSFQLAGGLDEQYF. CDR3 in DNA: TGTGCCAGTAGTTTCCAACTAGCGGGAGGGTTGGACGAGCAGTACTTC.